The T cell receptor (beta chain) described here comes from a study of T cell responses to AZD1222 COVID-19 vaccine (dated by TCRdb to about 2021). Notes on the research overall: AZD1222 recipients given second doses at about 4 weeks or at about 12 weeks were pooled, since spike-specific TCR depth and breadth were not found to differ between the two schedules. TCR sequencing covered some 250 trial participants: 200 to 210 given two doses of AZD1222 and approximately 26 given two doses of MenACWY control vaccine. Trial participants were enrolled into age subgroups of 18-55, 56-69 and 70-plus years, which contained 148, 28 and 57 TCR-sequenced participants, respectively.

Of note for this clone: Its specific antigen is unknown. Base-call qualities are not available, and no considerably larger clone is one nucleotide away.

From its cysteine to its phenylalanine, the CDR3 spans 15 amino acids. Only CDR3 DNA is held: 45 bases, read in frame from base 1. In the germline V gene (reference sequence), CDR1 corresponds to SGHKS and CDR2 to YYEKEE. V drops 4 bases and J drops 0 bases, leaving 10 bases in between. The CDR3 regions of human TCRbeta chains were analyzed by immunosequencing. The published analysis was carried out like this. Repertoire TCRs were checked for matches against a reference library of SARS-CoV-2-specific TCRs that had been generated using the MIRA antigen-specificity platform. Breadth was defined as the fraction of unique TCRs that were SARS-CoV-2-associated, and depth was defined as the fraction of total T cells that were SARS-CoV-2-associated. Each spike-specific TCR was assigned to its reactive spike region and to a CD4 or CD8 class using the MIRA data. Log10-transformed breadth and depth values were compared by one-way ANOVA with Sidak's multiple comparisons tests. Not all clones reach the TCRdb copy of this immuneACCESS table, which keeps in-frame sequences only. Checked studies attribute under half of the gap to unresolved V genes and leave the rest unexplained. V and J calls and clone size are as listed in that table; D and trimming were resolved from the DNA. This sample holds 150,000 to 200,000 clones; roughly 89% were observed only once. The ten largest account for roughly 1.7% of the sample.

The time point label on this specimen signifies: baseline before first vaccination. The vaccinee samples were drawn from two UK trials, COV001 and COV002, one of which was a single-blind randomized controlled phase 2/3 trial testing AZD1222 (ChAdOx1 nCoV-19) in healthy adults. For TCRbeta chain sequencing, PBMC samples from trial participants were taken at day 0 and at day 28 after the second dose. The investigation overall reported the following: Reportedly, close to half of the unique spike-specific TCRs recognized epitopes lying outside the regions that are mutated in the B.1.351 and B.1.1.7 variants. Participants were mostly white British and included more females than males, and it was suggested by the authors that clonal diversity may have been underestimated. Conclusions about previously exposed vaccinees were limited because only six AZD1222 recipients were SARS-CoV-2 seropositive at baseline. Because no day 14 peak-response samples were available, the repertoires could be characterized only after the peak T cell response. A significant rise in spike-specific TCR breadth and depth was observed after two AZD1222 doses relative to day 0 and relative to MenACWY recipients. CD4 TCRs associated with the vaccine covered the entire spike protein, and the dominant responses were in regions 160-218 and 743-854. The 56-69-year group was small, and its depth increase did not reach significance, likely because of low power.

This clonotype was sampled from an adult in good health. The chain couples TRBV5-5 to TRBJ1-4; too little of a D gene remains to name it. This material consisted of peripheral blood, taken on day 0 of AZD1222 vaccination. The DNA is TGTGCCAGCAGCCGCGGACCGGCAACTAATGAAAAACTGTTTTTT. Its protein reads: CASSRGPATNEKLFF. The full variable domain, with segments outside the CDR3 supplied by the reference TRBV5-5 and TRBJ1-4 proteins, appears as DAGVTQSPTHLIKTRGQQVTLRCSPISGHKSVSWYQQVLGQGPQFIFQYYEKEERGRGNFPDRFSARQFPNYSSELNVNALLLGDSALYLCASSRGPATNEKLFFGSGTQLSVL.